The clone carrying this T cell receptor beta chain is labeled medium-sized. Other DNA sequences in this sample translate to the same CDR3. The data belong to a study of blood T cell repertoires in COVID-19. TCRdb keeps only in-frame clones here, not all; method: immunoSEQ multiplex PCR. The sample lists some 190,000 clones, roughly 77% occurring once. Germline lookup yields CDR1 MNHEY and CDR2 SVGAGI. Trimming left V 5 bases short and J 0 bases short, with 4 bases between. CDR3 length equals 12 residues. The chain carries TRBV6-5 and TRBJ1-1; D call uncertain. This sequence was found in a woman between 50 and 59 years old with acute COVID-19. The sample taken for sequencing was PBMCs or T cells enriched from blood (not recorded which). The CDR3 protein is CASSQLNTEAFF. CDR3 bases: TGTGCCAGCAGTCAATTGAACACTGAAGCTTTCTTT.